The 9 T cell receptor beta chains below were found in one sample sequenced in a study of post-analysis software for immune sequencing data. Study-level findings and limits: TRBV5-6, TRBV5-1 and TRBV20-1 were among roughly five TRBV segments more frequent in patients than controls.

Their antigen targets remain unknown. Built from TCR beta cDNA, the libraries had unique molecular identifiers in them. From the PCR reads, TCRdb called clonotypes with MiXCR, one entry per CDR3 protein. The sample carries approximately 660,000 distinct CDR3 sequences, 59% recorded once. Sample: blood. These receptors came from a girl aged 2-9 years with multiple sclerosis.

This chain uses TRBV4-1 with TRBJ2-6, with D possibly TRBD1 on 6 matching bases. The CDR3 sequence is 16 residues long. Germline V gene lookup returns CDR1 MGHRA and CDR2 YSYEKL. Trimming cost V 0 bases and J 4 bases, with 10 bases left between them. CDR3 sequence reads: CASSQDQGMGANVLTF. The CDR3 DNA reads TGCGCCAGCAGCCAAGACCAGGGGATGGGGGCCAACGTCCTGACTTTC.

The chain carries TRBV29-1 and TRBJ2-3; TRBD1 is a possible D gene (6 bases). With 5 bases removed from V and 4 bases from J, the gap between germline ends came to 13 bases. The CDR3 sequence is 13 residues long. The V gene's germline CDR1 is SQVTM and CDR2 ANQGSEA. The CDR3 spells CSVTGLVADTQYF. The CDR3, as DNA: TGCAGCGTTACAGGGTTGGTCGCAGATACGCAGTATTTT.

This clonotype was seen only a few times. The V gene is TRBV6-1, the J gene TRBJ2-3; TRBD1 aligns across 7 bases. With V trimmed by 11 bases and J by 5 bases, 13 bases remained unmatched. CDR1 and CDR2 from the germline V gene are MNHNS and SASEGT. The CDR3 has 14 amino acids. CDR3 in amino acids: CASKTGFGQDTQYF. The CDR3 nucleotides read TGTGCCTCGAAGACAGGGTTCGGCCAAGATACGCAGTATTTT.

The chain uses TRBV10-2 and TRBJ2-5, with D perhaps matching TRBD1 or TRBD2 (5 bases each). This CDR3 is 14 amino acids long. Trimming shortened V by 8 bases and J by 1 base, and 14 bases separated the two germline ends. Germline CDR1 reads WSHSY; CDR2 reads SAAADI. CDR3 loop: CASGTLRAQETQYF. CDR3 DNA: TGCGCCAGCGGGACCCTCCGAGCCCAAGAGACCCAGTACTTC.

CDR3 in amino acids: CASSLRQFPLETQYF. The DNA for the CDR3 is TGCGCCAGCAGCTTGCGGCAGTTCCCTCTAGAGACCCAGTACTTC. This rearrangement joins TRBV5-1 to TRBJ2-5; D not resolved. The CDR3 loop spans 15 amino acids. Looked up from germline, CDR1 is SGHRS and CDR2 is YFSETQ. Trimming cost V 1 base and J 4 bases, with 14 bases left between them.

This clonotype was seen more than once but under ten times. The gene calls are TRBV9 and TRBJ1-2, with TRBD1 identical over 7 bases. This CDR3 region has 13 residues. V was pared by 5 bases and J by 7 bases, with 8 bases of the junction left unmatched. Looked up from germline, CDR1 is SGDLS and CDR2 is YYNGEE. The DNA for the CDR3 is TGTGCCAGCAGTTCACAGGGGTACAGTGGCTACACCTTC. Translation: CASSSQGYSGYTF.

The chain is built from TRBV6-1 and TRBJ1-2; TRBD1 aligns across 7 bases. Trimming at V came to 6 bases and at J to 8 bases, leaving 9 bases not matched to a gene. CDR3 length: 13 amino acids. Looked up from germline, CDR1 is MNHNS and CDR2 is SASEGT. CDR3 protein: CASRQGPLAGYTF. The DNA for the CDR3 is TGTGCCAGCAGACAGGGGCCCCTCGCGGGCTACACCTTC.

This chain joins TRBV2 and TRBJ2-5, with 8 bases lining up with TRBD2. The length of the CDR3 is 16 residues. V shed 6 bases and J 0 bases; nucleotides not matched to a gene: 9. CDR1 and CDR2 (germline): SNHLY, FYNNEI. The CDR3 sequence: CASRREIAGYQETQYF. CDR3 bases: TGTGCCAGCAGACGAGAGATAGCGGGGTACCAAGAGACCCAGTACTTC.

This chain uses TRBV10-3 with TRBJ2-6; D is uncertain. V lost 8 bases and J lost 1, with 3 bases in between. Germline CDR1 is ENHRY and CDR2 is SYGVKD. The CDR3 has 12 residues. The CDR3 region is CAIHSGANVLTF. CDR3 nucleotides: TGTGCCATCCATTCTGGGGCCAACGTCCTGACTTTC.